This T cell receptor (beta chain) comes out of a study of blood T cell repertoires in COVID-19 (TCRdb year 2020). About the study as a whole: Samples covering the acute and convalescent phases of COVID-19 were provided by collaborators in the United States, Italy and Spain. The prospective study material was composed of cDNA or gDNA derived from T cells, B-cell-depleted T cells, or PBMCs. The dataset comprised deeply sampled blood TCRbeta repertoires from subjects exposed to, actively infected with, or recovered from COVID-19. A freely available public database, intended as a resource for researchers studying the immune response to SARS-CoV-2, is where the repertoires were released. The samples were drawn from two sources: the first 160 participants of the ongoing ImmuneRACE study, and 1,000 to 1,500 subjects contributed by 6 global collaborators. Nearly every sample came with metadata listing a de-identified subject ID, COVID-19 status, age in years and sex. HLA class I and class II types, where available, came from metadata supplied by the sample provider rather than from assay-based typing.

Regarding this clone: Which antigen it targets is not known. No clone much larger than this one lies a single base away; base qualities are absent.

From the cysteine up to the phenylalanine, the CDR3 has a length of 12 residues. Of the read, only the CDR3 DNA is kept; its 36 bases are in frame from base 1. V is pared back by 3 bases and J by 5 bases, with 7 bases lying between the germline termini. CDR1 and CDR2, looked up from the germline V gene, are SGHVS and FNYEAQ. Whole blood was collected in K2EDTA tubes by collaborating institutions according to the institutions' own protocols. Collaborator samples were shipped for TCRbeta analysis as frozen whole blood, isolated PBMCs, or DNA extracted from either sample type. TCRbeta CDR3 regions were amplified from genomic DNA by means of the immunoSEQ Assay, a bias-controlled multiplex PCR. Per the original workflow: The number of nucleated cells in each sample was estimated by amplification of reference gene primers within the assay. To quantify the absolute abundance of each unique TCRbeta CDR3 rearrangement, sequence reads were collapsed and filtered. Productive Simpson clonality was computed per sample as the square root of Simpson's diversity index over productive rearrangements. The immuneACCESS repertoire file appears here via TCRdb, limited to in-frame rearrangements. These files lack a portion of the clones; in checked studies, under half of the deficit traces to unresolved V genes, and the cause of the others is not known. That table supplies the V and J calls and clone size; D and trimming were determined from the DNA. The sample has some 67,000 clones on record, around 90% of them singletons. The ten largest account for around 20% of the sample.

What the study reported, not specific to this receptor: How much clinical and demographic metadata was included differed by source and by participant, and the metadata was provided uncurated.

This clonotype was sampled from an elderly woman with acute or convalescent COVID-19. The sequencing sample was made of peripheral blood. Rearrangement joined TRBV7-6 to TRBJ2-5, with the D gene too uncertain to name. The CDR3 protein is CASSFVRETQYF. DNA sequence: TGTGCCAGCAGCTTTGTACGGGAGACCCAGTACTTC.